This TCR beta chain was sequenced during a study of T cells in Graves' hyperthyroidism and ophthalmopathy. Amplification yielded TCR beta CDR3 regions, with RNA transcripts as the source. First-round RT-PCR with HTBI primers amplified the TCR CDR3 region. TCRdb recomputed calls from the multiplex PCR reads with MiXCR, one row per CDR3 protein. The profile shows 490,000 or so distinct CDR3 sequences, about 22% of them singletons. This clonotype was counted only a few times. Its specificity is unknown. Clinical symptoms, serum thyroxine and TRAb, thyroid ultrasound and orbital computed tomography were used for the diagnoses. V dropped 5 bases and J dropped 7; count of bases not matched to a gene: 5. The CDR3 covers 13 residues. The V gene's germline CDR1 is ENHRY and CDR2 SYGVKD. Whole-study results and caveats: Most clonotypes that expanded in the thyroid above 0.001 also showed up in blood. Stable hyperthyroidism was separated from ophthalmopathy by a model based on 13 V-J features.

The clonotype originates from a woman in her seventies with Graves' ophthalmopathy. The J gene is TRBJ1-2, the V gene TRBV10-3, with 9 bases fitting TRBD1. Material: blood. The CDR3 sequence: CAISTGGSRGYTF. CDR3 nucleotide sequence: TGTGCCATCAGTACAGGGGGCTCTCGTGGCTACACCTTC.